These T cell receptor beta chains were read from a single sample in a study of blood T cell repertoires in COVID-19. Generated by immunoSEQ multiplex PCR, the TCRdb table keeps only in-frame clones and is missing some. Of 120,000 or so clones in the sample, roughly nine tenths were seen once. Sequenced sample: peripheral blood. The receptors shown here come from a human donor in a cohort sampled during active COVID-19. Each CDR3 is given with its conserved first and last residue. The D gene is left open where the match is weak. Clone size, where shown, is once, few, many, or a class for clones that have expanded.

d_call: NA; v_call: TRBV6-4; j_call: TRBJ1-1; clone_size: once; cdr3_nt: TGTGCCAGCAGTCACAACAAGAACACTGAAGCTTTCTTT; cdr3_aa: CASSHNKNTEAFF
d_call: NA; v_call: TRBV6-5; j_call: TRBJ2-3; clone_size: NA; cdr3_nt: TGTGCCAGCAGTTACAGGCAGGGGAACGCAGATACGCAGTATTTT; cdr3_aa: CASSYRQGNADTQYF
d_call: TRBD1; v_call: TRBV5-1; j_call: TRBJ1-2; clone_size: NA; cdr3_nt: TGCGCCAGCAGCTGGGGGGACAGGGATAACTATGGCTACACCTTC; cdr3_aa: CASSWGDRDNYGYTF
d_call: TRBD1; v_call: TRBV12-3/TRBV12-4; j_call: TRBJ1-5; clone_size: few; cdr3_nt: TGTGCCAGCAGGCCGCAGGGGGAACAGCCCCAGCATTTT; cdr3_aa: CASRPQGEQPQHF
d_call: TRBD2; v_call: TRBV19; j_call: TRBJ2-5; clone_size: NA; cdr3_nt: TGTGCCAGCGGCGGGAGCGGGAGGGCTAGGCAAGAGACCCAGTACTTC; cdr3_aa: CASGGSGRARQETQYF
d_call: TRBD1; v_call: TRBV7-3; j_call: TRBJ1-1; clone_size: NA; cdr3_nt: TGTGCCAGCAGCTTATCTCCAACAGGGGATTCGAGGGACACTGAAGCTTTCTTT; cdr3_aa: CASSLSPTGDSRDTEAFF
d_call: TRBD2; v_call: TRBV3-1/TRBV3-2; j_call: TRBJ2-2; clone_size: NA; cdr3_nt: TGTGCCAGCAGCCAAGTGGCTAGCGGGGGTCGGTACACCGGGGAGCTGTTTTTT; cdr3_aa: CASSQVASGGRYTGELFF
d_call: NA; v_call: TRBV7-3; j_call: TRBJ2-3; clone_size: NA; cdr3_nt: TGTGCCAGCAGCTTACTCGCAGACTTCACAGATACGCAGTATTTT; cdr3_aa: CASSLLADFTDTQYF
d_call: TRBD1; v_call: TRBV12-3/TRBV12-4; j_call: TRBJ1-2; clone_size: NA; cdr3_nt: TGTGCCAGCAGTTCCTCCAGGGGGCAGGGCTACACCTTC; cdr3_aa: CASSSSRGQGYTF
d_call: NA; v_call: TRBV5-1; j_call: TRBJ1-2; clone_size: NA; cdr3_nt: TGCGCCAGCAGCTTGGCCGAGGGAACGGATGGCTACACCTTC; cdr3_aa: CASSLAEGTDGYTF
d_call: NA; v_call: TRBV12-3/TRBV12-4; j_call: TRBJ1-6; clone_size: NA; cdr3_nt: TGTGCCAGCAGCTCAGGGTATTCACCCCTCCACTTT; cdr3_aa: CASSSGYSPLHF
d_call: NA; v_call: TRBV15; j_call: TRBJ2-1; clone_size: NA; cdr3_nt: TGTGCCACCAGCAGACACTTAGACAGGATAAGTGAGCAGTTCTTC; cdr3_aa: CATSRHLDRISEQFF
d_call: NA; v_call: TRBV5-5; j_call: TRBJ2-2; clone_size: NA; cdr3_nt: TGTGCCAGCAGCTTGAGGGCGGACTTGAACACCGGGGAGCTGTTTTTT; cdr3_aa: CASSLRADLNTGELFF
d_call: TRBD2; v_call: TRBV6-5; j_call: TRBJ2-7; clone_size: NA; cdr3_nt: TGTGCCAGCAGCCAACCGGCTGGGGGGAGGGGGCAGTACTTC; cdr3_aa: CASSQPAGGRGQYF
d_call: TRBD1; v_call: TRBV7-9; j_call: TRBJ1-2; clone_size: once; cdr3_nt: TGTGCCAGCAGCCGAGACAGGGGCTATGGCTACACCTTC; cdr3_aa: CASSRDRGYGYTF
d_call: TRBD1; v_call: TRBV28; j_call: TRBJ1-5; clone_size: medium-sized; cdr3_nt: TGTGCCAGCAGAACCCCGGGACAGGGGGCCCGACAGCCCCAGCATTTT; cdr3_aa: CASRTPGQGARQPQHF
d_call: TRBD1; v_call: TRBV5-1; j_call: TRBJ2-5; clone_size: NA; cdr3_nt: TGCGCCAGCAGCTGGCCCCCGGGACAGCAAGAGACCCAGTACTTC; cdr3_aa: CASSWPPGQQETQYF
d_call: NA; v_call: TRBV30; j_call: TRBJ2-3; clone_size: NA; cdr3_nt: TGTGCCTGGAGTGCGGTAGTTAGCACAGATACGCAGTATTTT; cdr3_aa: CAWSAVVSTDTQYF
d_call: NA; v_call: TRBV2; j_call: TRBJ1-2; clone_size: once; cdr3_nt: TGTGCCAGCAGTGAGGGGAGGGGGGACCCGCCTGCGGGCTACACCTTC; cdr3_aa: CASSEGRGDPPAGYTF
d_call: NA; v_call: TRBV7-3; j_call: TRBJ2-7; clone_size: NA; cdr3_nt: TGTGCCAGCAGCGAACACCCGGGACATCTGAGCTCCTACGAGCAGTACTTC; cdr3_aa: CASSEHPGHLSSYEQYF
d_call: TRBD1; v_call: TRBV6-1; j_call: TRBJ2-1; clone_size: NA; cdr3_nt: TGTGCCAGCAGCTTGGACAGGGGGCGTGGGGAGCAGTTCTTC; cdr3_aa: CASSLDRGRGEQFF
d_call: NA; v_call: TRBV11-2; j_call: TRBJ1-1; clone_size: NA; cdr3_nt: TGTGCCAGCAGCTTAGCAGGTTGGAACACTGAAGCTTTCTTT; cdr3_aa: CASSLAGWNTEAFF
d_call: TRBD1; v_call: TRBV19; j_call: TRBJ2-7; clone_size: NA; cdr3_nt: TGTGCCAGTAGTGGGGGACAGAAGAATTACGAGCAGTACTTC; cdr3_aa: CASSGGQKNYEQYF
d_call: TRBD1; v_call: TRBV4-2; j_call: TRBJ1-2; clone_size: NA; cdr3_nt: TGTGCCAGCAGCCAGGATCCAACAGGGGCAGAGGGCTACACCTTC; cdr3_aa: CASSQDPTGAEGYTF
d_call: NA; v_call: TRBV18; j_call: TRBJ2-7; clone_size: NA; cdr3_nt: TGTGCCAGCTCACCCCAAACCTACGAGCAGTACTTC; cdr3_aa: CASSPQTYEQYF
d_call: NA; v_call: TRBV6-5; j_call: TRBJ1-2; clone_size: NA; cdr3_nt: TGTGCCAGCAGTTTGGACTTCGTCTATGGCTACACCTTC; cdr3_aa: CASSLDFVYGYTF
d_call: NA; v_call: TRBV9; j_call: TRBJ1-1; clone_size: NA; cdr3_nt: TGTGCCAGCAGCGTAGTAGTGACAGCTAACACTGAAGCTTTCTTT; cdr3_aa: CASSVVVTANTEAFF
d_call: NA; v_call: TRBV6-1; j_call: TRBJ2-7; clone_size: NA; cdr3_nt: TGTGCCAGCAGTGAAAGAGGAGGGCAGTACTTC; cdr3_aa: CASSERGGQYF
d_call: NA; v_call: TRBV7-2; j_call: TRBJ2-3; clone_size: NA; cdr3_nt: TGTGCCAGCAGCTTAGAAGCTCCCCGGGGTGGCACAGATACGCAGTATTTT; cdr3_aa: CASSLEAPRGGTDTQYF
d_call: TRBD1; v_call: TRBV5-6; j_call: TRBJ1-5; clone_size: few; cdr3_nt: TGTGCCAGCAGCTTATCAGGGGGCGGTCAGCCCCAGCATTTT; cdr3_aa: CASSLSGGGQPQHF
d_call: NA; v_call: TRBV28; j_call: TRBJ2-1; clone_size: NA; cdr3_nt: TGTGCCAGCAGTTCACAGAAAGATGAGCAGTTCTTC; cdr3_aa: CASSSQKDEQFF
d_call: NA; v_call: TRBV3-1/TRBV3-2; j_call: TRBJ1-6; clone_size: NA; cdr3_nt: TGTGCCAGCAGCCCCGGCGGGGGACGCAATTCACCCCTCCACTTT; cdr3_aa: CASSPGGGRNSPLHF
d_call: TRBD2; v_call: TRBV6-5; j_call: TRBJ2-5; clone_size: NA; cdr3_nt: TGTGCCAGCAGTTACTTCCTAGCGGGGGGGCAAGAGACCCAGTACTTC; cdr3_aa: CASSYFLAGGQETQYF
d_call: NA; v_call: TRBV3-1/TRBV3-2; j_call: TRBJ2-6; clone_size: NA; cdr3_nt: TGTGCCAGCAGCTACGGACTACCTGGATCTGGGGCCAACGTCCTGACTTTC; cdr3_aa: CASSYGLPGSGANVLTF
d_call: NA; v_call: TRBV10-3; j_call: TRBJ1-2; clone_size: NA; cdr3_nt: TGTGCCACCTTAAGGGAGGCAGTTAATCTGGCTAACTATGGCTACACCTTC; cdr3_aa: CATLREAVNLANYGYTF
d_call: TRBD1; v_call: TRBV7-9; j_call: TRBJ2-7; clone_size: NA; cdr3_nt: TGTGCCAGCAGCGCAGACAGGGGTAGGCCCTACGAGCAGTACTTC; cdr3_aa: CASSADRGRPYEQYF
d_call: NA; v_call: TRBV7-9; j_call: TRBJ2-5; clone_size: NA; cdr3_nt: TGTGCCAGCAGAGAGGACAGTTCGTCCAAGGAGACCCAGTACTTC; cdr3_aa: CASREDSSSKETQYF
d_call: TRBD2; v_call: TRBV19; j_call: TRBJ2-2; clone_size: NA; cdr3_nt: TGTGCCAGTCATGGACTAGCGGGGTACACCGGGGAGCTGTTTTTT; cdr3_aa: CASHGLAGYTGELFF
d_call: NA; v_call: TRBV11-2; j_call: TRBJ1-1; clone_size: NA; cdr3_nt: TGTGCCAGCAGCTACCTTCAGGGTGAGACTGAAGCTTTCTTT; cdr3_aa: CASSYLQGETEAFF
d_call: TRBD1; v_call: TRBV27; j_call: TRBJ1-1; clone_size: NA; cdr3_nt: TGTGCCAGCAGTTTAACAACAGGGGGCAGTGAAGCTTTCTTT; cdr3_aa: CASSLTTGGSEAFF
d_call: TRBD1; v_call: TRBV3-1/TRBV3-2; j_call: TRBJ1-6; clone_size: NA; cdr3_nt: TGTGCCAGCAGCTTGGGACAGCATGGTTCACCCCTCCACTTT; cdr3_aa: CASSLGQHGSPLHF
d_call: NA; v_call: TRBV27; j_call: TRBJ2-6; clone_size: NA; cdr3_nt: TGTGCCAGCAGTTTATATCTTACAGGGACTGGGGCCAACGTCCTGACTTTC; cdr3_aa: CASSLYLTGTGANVLTF
d_call: NA; v_call: TRBV5-4; j_call: TRBJ2-3; clone_size: NA; cdr3_nt: TGTGCCAGCAGCTTGGACCGGGGAGGCACAGATACGCAGTATTTT; cdr3_aa: CASSLDRGGTDTQYF
d_call: NA; v_call: TRBV19; j_call: TRBJ2-7; clone_size: NA; cdr3_nt: TGTGCCAGTAAGGGCCAGGGGAACGAGCAGTACTTC; cdr3_aa: CASKGQGNEQYF
d_call: TRBD1; v_call: TRBV7-9; j_call: TRBJ1-4; clone_size: NA; cdr3_nt: TGTGCCAGCAGCTCGGGAACAGGGGGCAATGAAAAACTGTTTTTT; cdr3_aa: CASSSGTGGNEKLFF
d_call: TRBD1; v_call: TRBV19; j_call: TRBJ1-4; clone_size: NA; cdr3_nt: TGTGCCAGTAGTACGGGACAGGGGGGCGAGAGAGAAAAACTGTTTTTT; cdr3_aa: CASSTGQGGEREKLFF
d_call: TRBD1; v_call: TRBV9; j_call: TRBJ1-2; clone_size: NA; cdr3_nt: TGTGCCAGCAGCCCCACGGACAGGACCTTCTATGGCTACACCTTC; cdr3_aa: CASSPTDRTFYGYTF
d_call: NA; v_call: TRBV7-2; j_call: TRBJ1-5; clone_size: NA; cdr3_nt: TGTGCCAGCAGCATAAACAGGGATAGCAATCAGCCCCAGCATTTT; cdr3_aa: CASSINRDSNQPQHF
d_call: TRBD1; v_call: TRBV6-5; j_call: TRBJ2-5; clone_size: NA; cdr3_nt: TGTGCCAGCCGTTGGGGACAGGGGGCGGGAGAGACCCAGTACTTC; cdr3_aa: CASRWGQGAGETQYF